A single sample gave rise to the 14 T cell receptor beta chains below, sequenced in a study of blood T cell repertoires in COVID-19. Repertoires were generated with immunoSEQ multiplex PCR, while TCRdb's copy carries only in-frame clones and drops some. The sample holds roughly 250,000 clones; roughly four fifths are singletons and the top ten take under 5%. Sequencing input: peripheral blood. The receptor source for this set is a man aged 45-60 years with acute or convalescent COVID-19.

This chain uses TRBV27 with TRBJ1-2, with TRBD1 matching over 7 bases. Germline trimming cut 4 bases from V and 4 bases from J; bases unmatched to any gene: 15. Looked up from germline, CDR1 is MNHEY and CDR2 is SMNVEV (reference sequence). The CDR3 length is 17 residues. The CDR3 sequence: CASSSIPPRTGTYGYTF. CDR3 sequence (DNA): TGTGCCAGCAGTTCCATCCCCCCTAGGACAGGCACCTATGGCTACACCTTC.

This clone was counted a few times. The chain links TRBV15 to TRBJ2-5; 9 bases agree with TRBD2. CDR3 length equals 16 residues. J was trimmed by 2 bases and V by 2 bases; bases with no gene match: 6. Germline V gives CDR1 LNHNV, CDR2 YYDKDF (reference sequence). CDR3 protein: CATSRFSGSGQETQYF. CDR3 DNA: TGTGCCACCAGCAGATTTAGCGGGAGCGGTCAAGAGACCCAGTACTTC.

V usage is TRBV30 and J usage is TRBJ2-5, with 7 bases fitting TRBD2. The V segment lost 3 bases and the J segment 4 bases; nucleotides outside the gene matches: 5. The CDR3 spans 13 residues. Germline V gene lookup returns CDR1 GTSNPN and CDR2 SVGIG (reference sequence). This chain's CDR3 is CAWSVGGVETQYF. The CDR3 DNA follows: TGTGCCTGGAGCGTTGGGGGGGTAGAGACCCAGTACTTC.

J is TRBJ2-1 and V is TRBV5-1; 9 positions agree with TRBD2. The CDR3 runs 16 residues. J was trimmed by 8 bases and V by 0 bases; bases with no gene match: 9. The germline V gene encodes CDR1 SGHRS and CDR2 YFSETQ. CDR3 amino acids: CASSLARAGGPDEQFF. The CDR3 DNA sequence: TGCGCCAGCAGCTTGGCTAGGGCGGGAGGGCCGGATGAGCAGTTCTTC.

The chain joins TRBV12-3 or TRBV12-4 to TRBJ1-5, with TRBD1 as a possible D gene (5 bases). The CDR3 extends over 13 amino acids. V was pared by 3 bases and J by 5 bases, with 8 bases between. The CDR3, as DNA: TGTGCCAGCAGTTTTGGGGGGGATCAGCCCCAGCATTTT. As protein: CASSFGGDQPQHF.

The chain joins TRBV4-2 to TRBJ2-7; D is unresolved. Germline CDR1 reads LGHNA; CDR2 reads YNFKEQ. This CDR3 spans 16 amino acids. V was clipped by 4 bases and J by 4 bases, with 20 bases between them. CDR3 DNA: TGTGCCAGCAGCCCGGCCATCTTCCAGCGAGGATACGAGCAGTACTTC. Translation: CASSPAIFQRGYEQYF.

The chain couples TRBV2 to TRBJ1-5; the match to TRBD1 covers 8 bases. V dropped 8 bases and J dropped 1; count of bases not matched to a gene: 4. CDR1 SNHLY and CDR2 FYNNEI come from the germline V gene. The CDR3 is 14 residues long. The CDR3 nucleotides are TGTGCCAGCGCGGGACAGGCAAGCAATCAGCCCCAGCATTTT. It yields the protein CASAGQASNQPQHF.

The chain recombines TRBV5-1 with TRBJ1-1; D possibly corresponds to TRBD1 (6 bases). Trimming removed 4 bases from V and 2 bases from J, with 15 bases in between. The CDR3 length is 15 residues. In germline, CDR1 is SGHRS, CDR2 YFSETQ. Here the CDR3 reads CASSPGQLTNTEAFF. The CDR3 DNA reads as TGCGCCAGCAGCCCAGGACAGCTCACTAACACTGAAGCTTTCTTT.

The chain combines TRBV7-9 with TRBJ2-3; the D gene is possibly TRBD2 (6 bases). The CDR3 loop spans 14 amino acids. Between the trimmed V and J ends, which lost 1 base and 4 bases, there was a span of 9 bases. Germline-derived CDR1 and CDR2 are SEHNR and FQNEAQ (reference sequence). The CDR3 DNA sequence: TGTGCCAGCAGCTTAGACGGGAGCCCAGATACGCAGTATTTT. It yields the protein CASSLDGSPDTQYF.

The CDR3 DNA sequence: TGTGCCAGCAGTTCCCAGGGGACGAGCAATCAGCCCCAGCATTTT. As protein: CASSSQGTSNQPQHF. The chain has TRBV28 and TRBJ1-5, with D possibly matching TRBD1 (6 bases). The CDR3 runs to 15 residues. V gave up 4 bases and J gave up 1 base, with 11 bases separating them. CDR1 MDHEN and CDR2 SYDVKM come from the germline V gene.

V gene TRBV5-1 combines with J gene TRBJ1-3, with TRBD1 matching 8 bases. Germline V lookup: CDR1 SGHRS, CDR2 YFSETQ. CDR3 length: 17 residues. Germline trimming cut 0 bases from V and 0 bases from J; bases unmatched to any gene: 5. Here the CDR3 reads CASSLGDRWASGNTIYF. In DNA, the CDR3 is TGCGCCAGCAGCTTGGGGGACAGGTGGGCCTCTGGAAACACCATATATTTT.

The rearrangement links TRBV10-3 to TRBJ2-1; TRBD2 aligns across 11 bases. Germline V gene data show CDR1 as ENHRY and CDR2 as SYGVKD. The CDR3 has 16 residues. Trimming took 0 bases from V and 5 from J; bases not matched to a gene: 3. The CDR3 coding sequence is TGTGCCATCAGTGAGTCGAGACTAGCGGGAAACAATGAGCAGTTCTTC. Its protein is CAISESRLAGNNEQFF.

The V call is TRBV12-3 or TRBV12-4, the J call TRBJ2-2, with D tentatively TRBD1 (6 bases). This CDR3 contains 13 residues. V was clipped by 4 bases and J by 6 bases, with 9 bases between them. The CDR3 bases are TGTGCCAGCAGTTCAGGGGATTCCGGGGAGCTGTTTTTT. Amino acids: CASSSGDSGELFF.

The chain has TRBV3-1 (or the pseudogene TRBV3-2) and TRBJ1-6, with unresolved D. Germline loops: CDR1 LGHDT, CDR2 YNNKEL (reference sequence). Trimming pared 5 bases from V and 9 bases from J, leaving 17 bases between. The CDR3 is made up of 15 amino acids. CDR3 in amino acids: CASSFSSSGPSPLHF. In DNA form, the CDR3 reads TGTGCCAGCAGCTTTAGCTCCAGCGGACCTTCACCCCTCCACTTT.